One sample yielded the 27 T cell receptor beta chains listed below, sequenced in a study of regulatory T cells in long-lasting Graves disease. Time point given: persistent/refractory GD, antithyroid drugs over 5 years with positive TRAb. Researchers made the TCR library from RNA that was extracted from PBMCs. Libraries of TCR beta came from iRepertoire HTBI primers plus Arm-PCR of CDR3 regions. From the multiplex PCR reads, TCRdb called clonotypes with MiXCR, one entry per CDR3 protein. The sample includes around 400,000 distinct CDR3 sequences, about a quarter of them seen just once. Sequencing was performed on peripheral blood mononuclear cells (PBMCs), taken when the disease was refractory, from a patient treated with antithyroid drugs. The receptors here all came from a female donor with Graves disease.

Many counts were recorded for this clonotype. This chain connects TRBV28 to TRBJ1-5; D might be TRBD1 (6 bases). There are 16 residues in the CDR3. Germline loops: CDR1 MDHEN, CDR2 SYDVKM. The V and J ends lost 2 bases and 2 bases respectively, with 13 bases between them. The CDR3 DNA follows: TGTGCCAGCAGTTTACGGGGGCTTGGGGGCAATCAGCCCCAGCATTTT. This sequence encodes CASSLRGLGGNQPQHF.

This clonotype was found many times. The chain links TRBV2 to TRBJ1-2, with D perhaps matching TRBD1 (6 bases). V lost 6 bases, J lost 4 bases, and 12 bases lay in between. Germline CDR1 is SNHLY and CDR2 is FYNNEI. This CDR3 contains 13 residues. Here the CDR3 reads CASRLGGVYGYTF. CDR3 nucleotide sequence: TGTGCCAGCAGGCTGGGGGGCGTCTATGGCTACACCTTC.

As for this clonotype: This may stem from a read error, because a much larger clone lies one nucleotide away. Lacking the conserved final phenylalanine or tryptophan, this CDR3 likely reflects a read error. The gene calls are TRBV10-3 and TRBJ1-2; D is unresolved. The V end lost 2 bases, the J end lost 8 bases, and 12 bases lay between the germline ends. Germline CDR1 reads ENHRY; CDR2 reads SYGVKD. This CDR3 comprises 13 residues. CDR3 residues: CAISEDLIEGYTL. In DNA form, the CDR3 reads TGTGCCATCAGTGAGGACCTAATTGAGGGCTACACCCTC.

The chain combines TRBV5-1 with TRBJ2-7, with 8 bases fitting TRBD2. After removal of 3 bases from V and 6 bases from J, the junction contained 11 bases not matched to a gene. The length of the CDR3 is 15 residues. Germline values: CDR1 SGHRS, CDR2 YFSETQ. The CDR3 DNA reads as TGCGCCAGCAGCTCCCAACCGGGACTAGAAAGCGAGCAGTACTTC. Amino acid sequence: CASSSQPGLESEQYF.

This clonotype appeared a few times. This chain uses TRBV19 with TRBJ1-6, with TRBD1 as a possible D gene (5 bases). CDR1 and CDR2 from the germline V gene are LNHDA and SQIVND (reference sequence). The germline V and J ends were trimmed by 7 bases and 9 bases, with 19 bases remaining between them. This CDR3 comprises 15 residues. The CDR3 nucleotides read TGTGCCAGTACCCCACGCAGGGCAGGCGGTTCACCCCTCCACTTT. It specifies CASTPRRAGGSPLHF.

The chain employs TRBV18 and TRBJ2-7; 8 bases match TRBD1. The CDR3 covers 14 residues. CDR1 KGHSH and CDR2 LQKENI come from the germline V gene. Unmatched junction bases numbered 7, after V lost 3 bases and J lost 6 bases. CDR3 sequence (DNA): TGTGCCAGCTCACCTCGGACAGGGATTGGCGAGCAGTACTTC. As protein: CASSPRTGIGEQYF.

This clonotype was seen a few times. The CDR3 region is CASSYSRGSYEQYF. CDR3 bases: TGTGCCAGCAGTTACTCGCGGGGATCCTACGAGCAGTACTTC. This rearrangement joins TRBV6-2 or TRBV6-3 to TRBJ2-7; the D gene is possibly TRBD2 (6 bases). CDR1 is MNHEY and CDR2 is SVGEGT in the germline V gene. The CDR3 extends over 14 amino acids. Between the trimmed V and J ends, which lost 0 bases and 1 base, there was a span of 7 bases.

The table lists this clonotype with many counts. V gene TRBV6-1 combines with J gene TRBJ2-5, with D uncertain. Germline V CDR1 and CDR2: MNHNS, SASEGT. There are 12 residues in the CDR3. Between the trimmed V and J ends, which lost 4 bases and 0 bases, there was a span of 3 bases. The CDR3 DNA reads as TGTGCCAGCAGTGTCCACCAAGAGACCCAGTACTTC. Its translation: CASSVHQETQYF.

In DNA, the CDR3 is TGTGCCAGCAGCTCGAGTGAGGGCGGAAACTATGGCTACACCTTC. Translation: CASSSSEGGNYGYTF. V is TRBV7-8 and J is TRBJ1-2; the D is unclear. This CDR3 is 15 amino acids long. Germline V CDR1 and CDR2: SGHVS, FQNEAQ. V was shortened by 4 bases and J by 2 bases, with 14 bases between the two germline ends.

The sample holds many counts of this clonotype. The rearrangement links TRBV30 to TRBJ2-2; 7 bases agree with TRBD2. The germline V gene has CDR1 GTSNPN and CDR2 SVGIG (reference sequence). J gave up 3 bases and V 0 bases, and 4 bases lay outside the gene matches. CDR3 length: 15 amino acids. As DNA, the CDR3 is TGTGCCTGGAGTGTCGGCGGGAGACACACCGGGGAGCTGTTTTTT. Amino acids: CAWSVGGRHTGELFF.

Of note for this clonotype: This may stem from a read error, because a much larger clone lies one nucleotide away. The CDR3 spells CVSSYRRDQIGYTF. In DNA form, the CDR3 reads TGTGTCAGCAGTTACCGCCGGGACCAGATTGGCTACACCTTC. The V gene is TRBV6-5, the J gene TRBJ1-2; perhaps TRBD1 as D (5 bases). Germline values: CDR1 MNHEY, CDR2 SVGAGI. The CDR3 covers 14 residues.

This clonotype has a count of ten or more. The gene calls are TRBV12-3 or TRBV12-4 and TRBJ2-2, with D possibly being TRBD1 (5 bases). Trimming pared 6 bases from V and 2 bases from J, leaving 13 bases between. CDR3 length equals 15 residues. The CDR3 sequence is CASSRVQVNTGELFF. For the CDR3, the DNA is TGTGCCAGCAGCCGGGTACAGGTCAACACCGGGGAGCTGTTTTTT.

This clonotype was picked up many times. The chain uses TRBV7-2 and TRBJ2-5; 8 positions agree with TRBD2. Germline CDR1 is SGHTA and CDR2 is FQGNSA. The CDR3 sequence is 15 residues long. V shed 5 bases, J shed 5 bases, and the junction held 10 bases outside the gene matches. The CDR3 spells CASSPSGRIEETQYF. As DNA, the CDR3 is TGTGCCAGCAGCCCCAGCGGGAGAATTGAGGAGACCCAGTACTTC.

The J gene is TRBJ2-7, the V gene TRBV19; the match to TRBD2 covers 10 bases. The CDR3 spans 17 residues. J lost 2 bases, V lost 1 base, and 8 bases had no gene match. Looked up from germline, CDR1 is LNHDA and CDR2 is SQIVND (reference sequence). This chain's CDR3 is CASSIASSSGSPYEQYF. CDR3 nucleotides: TGTGCCAGTAGTATAGCTTCCTCTAGCGGGAGTCCCTACGAGCAGTACTTC.

This clonotype has a handful of counts. The V gene is TRBV29-1, the J gene TRBJ1-1; 7 nucleotides match TRBD1. This CDR3 is 12 amino acids long. Germline CDR1 is SQVTM and CDR2 is ANQGSEA. V lost 4 bases, J lost 11 bases, and 10 bases stayed unmatched. CDR3: CSVGFDRVSAFF. The CDR3 DNA reads TGCAGCGTTGGTTTCGACAGGGTTTCGGCTTTCTTT.

The CDR3 loop is CAWTRAGLGVGELFF. The CDR3 DNA reads as TGTGCCTGGACACGGGCGGGACTAGGCGTCGGGGAGCTGTTTTTT. The V gene is TRBV30, the J gene TRBJ2-2; 8 bases line up with TRBD2. The junction had 11 bases not matched to a gene; V was cut back by 4 bases and J by 7 bases. CDR1 GTSNPN and CDR2 SVGIG come from the germline V gene (reference sequence). This CDR3 region has 15 residues.

This clonotype was detected a few times. V and J are TRBV6-1 and TRBJ1-2; 8 bases line up with TRBD1. Germline CDR1 and CDR2: MNHNS and SASEGT. The CDR3 runs to 12 residues. V lost 7 bases, J lost 8 bases, and 6 bases stayed unmatched. Here the CDR3 DNA reads TGTGCCAGCACAGACAGGGGACGCGGCTACACCTTC. It translates to CASTDRGRGYTF.

This chain connects TRBV5-1 to TRBJ2-7; D unresolved. The CDR3 has 16 residues. Between the trimmed V and J ends, which lost 1 base and 0 bases, there was a span of 14 bases. The germline V gene has CDR1 SGHRS and CDR2 YFSETQ. The CDR3: CASSLKRSLLSYEQYF. Written as DNA, the CDR3 is TGCGCCAGCAGCTTGAAAAGGAGCCTTCTCTCCTACGAGCAGTACTTC. Together with reference TRBV5-1 and TRBJ2-7, the CDR3 gives the full variable domain: KAGVTQTPRYLIKTRGQQVTLSCSPISGHRSVSWYQQTPGQGLQFLFEYFSETQRNKGNFPGRFSGRQFSNSRSEMNVSTLELGDSALYLCASSLKRSLLSYEQYFGPGTRLTVT.

The rearrangement uses TRBV2 and TRBJ1-3; 7 nucleotides line up with TRBD1. In germline, CDR1 is SNHLY, CDR2 FYNNEI. The CDR3 is 16 residues long. Trimming at V came to 6 bases and at J to 5 bases, leaving 13 bases not matched to a gene. Here the CDR3 DNA reads TGTGCCAGCAGATCTATGGCAGGGGGAGGTCGAAACACCATATATTTT. Amino acids: CASRSMAGGGRNTIYF.

Of note for this clonotype: With a much larger clone just one base away, this may be a read error. Since no conserved phenylalanine or tryptophan closes the CDR3, a read error is the likely cause. This rearrangement joins TRBV7-2 to TRBJ1-2, with no clear D. Germline CDR1 reads SGHTA; CDR2 reads FQGNSA. The V end was cut by 1 base, the J end by 4 bases, with 19 bases between. The CDR3 spans 17 residues. CDR3 sequence reads: CASSLEVAVSYFYGYTS. CDR3 sequence (DNA): TGTGCCAGCAGCTTAGAGGTGGCAGTTTCCTATTTCTATGGCTACACCTCC.

In this sample, this clonotype turned up a few times. The rearrangement links TRBV5-1 to TRBJ2-2, with TRBD1 matching over 10 bases. The CDR3 is 16 amino acids. CDR1 is SGHRS and CDR2 is YFSETQ in the germline V gene. After removal of 1 base from V and 5 bases from J, the junction contained 5 bases not matched to a gene. CDR3 in DNA: TGCGCCAGCAGCTTGAATCTGGACAGGGGGACCGGGGAGCTGTTTTTT. Its translation: CASSLNLDRGTGELFF.

The gene calls are TRBV18 and TRBJ1-4, with a possible D match to TRBD1 (5 bases). This CDR3 comprises 13 residues. Germline loops: CDR1 KGHSH, CDR2 LQKENI. V dropped 2 bases and J dropped 5 bases, with 6 bases sitting between them. CDR3 residues: CASSPRQNEKLFF. DNA for the CDR3: TGTGCCAGCTCACCAAGACAGAATGAAAAACTGTTTTTT.

The J gene is TRBJ2-7, the V gene TRBV9; D perhaps matches TRBD2 (7 bases). Trimming left V 3 bases short and J 10 bases short, with 26 bases between. Germline lookup yields CDR1 SGDLS and CDR2 YYNGEE. This CDR3 has 16 residues. CDR3: CASSGGQQGFRGEQYF. DNA of the CDR3: TGTGCCAGCAGCGGGGGACAACAGGGCTTTCGGGGGGAACAGTACTTC.

This sequence joins TRBV20-1 and TRBJ2-7; TRBD2 matches at 14 bases. CDR1 is DFQATT, CDR2 SNEGSKA, per germline (reference sequence). The CDR3 contains 17 residues. With 1 base clipped from V and 4 bases from J, the junction kept 9 bases outside the gene matches. The CDR3 region has the DNA TGCAGTGCTAGAGGAGGACTAGCGGGAGGATTAGTGTACGAGCAGTACTTC. Protein: CSARGGLAGGLVYEQYF.

Details on this clonotype: This may arise from a read error, as a much more abundant clone is one base away. The J gene is TRBJ1-6, the V gene TRBV5-1; D perhaps matches TRBD1 (5 bases). Per the germline V gene, CDR1 is SGHRS and CDR2 is YFSETQ. The CDR3 consists of 13 residues. CDR3 DNA sequence: TGCGTCAGCAGCCCGGACATACGGTCACCCCTCCACTTT. This encodes CVSSPDIRSPLHF.

This clonotype was found many times. The chain couples TRBV7-8 to TRBJ1-5; no firm D call. Germline CDR1 and CDR2: SGHVS and FQNEAQ. The CDR3 is made up of 14 amino acids. Trimming took off 1 base at V and 3 bases at J, with 7 bases between the two ends. CDR3 in DNA: TGTGCCAGCAGCTTAGGACGGAACAATCAGCCCCAGCATTTT. It codes for CASSLGRNNQPQHF.

This clonotype was seen repeatedly, ten times or more. The chain couples TRBV28 to TRBJ1-5, with D hard to call. The CDR3 length is 14 residues. The germline V gene encodes CDR1 MDHEN and CDR2 SYDVKM. Trimming stripped 1 base from V and 6 bases from J, with 10 bases between. In DNA, the CDR3 is TGTGCCAGCAGTTTATCCGGGAGGGTTCAGCCCCAGCATTTT. It yields the protein CASSLSGRVQPQHF. Drawing the rest from reference TRBV28 and TRBJ1-5, the complete variable domain is DVKVTQSSRYLVKRTGEKVFLECVQDMDHENMFWYRQDPGLGLRLIYFSYDVKMKEKGDIPEGYSVSREKKERFSLILESASTNQTSMYLCASSLSGRVQPQHFGDGTRLSIL.